Listed here are 27 T cell receptor beta chains from one sample, sequenced in a study of graft-versus-host responses after intestinal transplantation. Clones were sequenced by immunoSEQ multiplex PCR, and TCRdb holds only the in-frame ones, with some missing. Here the sample spans some 77,000 clones, approximately 90% being singletons. Material: PBMCs, obtained 98 days after intestinal transplantation. The receptors come from a human patient who received an intestinal transplant, so some T cells may come from the graft donor.

The V gene is TRBV2, the J gene TRBJ1-1; D is unresolved. V lost 6 bases and J 5 bases, leaving 13 bases between the germline ends. CDR3 length equals 13 residues. The V gene's germline CDR1 is SNHLY and CDR2 FYNNEI. Written as DNA, the CDR3 is TGTGCCAGCAGAGCCATCGACGGGACTGAAGCTTTCTTT. This encodes CASRAIDGTEAFF.

As regards this clone: This specimen includes other DNA sequences encoding the same CDR3. The chain recombines TRBV11-2 with TRBJ2-7; D may be TRBD1 (6 bases). Trimming shortened V by 3 bases and J by 0 bases, and 18 bases separated the two germline ends. Per the germline V gene, CDR1 is SGHAT and CDR2 is FQNNGV. The CDR3 has 17 residues. This chain's CDR3 is CASSLGPNRVLSYEQYF. The CDR3 DNA follows: TGTGCCAGCAGCTTGGGTCCCAACAGGGTCCTCTCCTACGAGCAGTACTTC.

V usage is TRBV6-5 and J usage is TRBJ1-2; D may be TRBD1 (5 bases). The CDR3 has 14 amino acids. The V and J ends lost 5 bases and 5 bases respectively, with 15 bases between them. Per germline, CDR1 MNHEY and CDR2 SVGAGI. The CDR3 loop reads CASSEEQAVYGYTF. CDR3 in DNA: TGTGCCAGCAGTGAAGAACAGGCTGTTTATGGCTACACCTTC.

The chain is built from TRBV4-1 and TRBJ2-5; 9 bases map to TRBD2. CDR1 is MGHRA, CDR2 YSYEKL, per germline. The CDR3 runs to 14 residues. The J segment lost 3 bases and the V segment lost 4 bases, leaving 3 bases of the junction unmatched. The DNA for the CDR3 is TGCGCCAGCAGCCGTCGCGGGGGGGAAGAGACCCAGTACTTC. Translation gives CASSRRGGEETQYF.

The chain uses TRBV5-1 and TRBJ1-1, with 8 bases aligning to TRBD1. CDR1 and CDR2 from the germline V gene are SGHRS and YFSETQ. V lost 0 bases to trimming and J lost 7 bases; unmatched junction nucleotides: 8. The CDR3 has 15 residues. The CDR3 loop reads CASSLAFRGLGEAFF. The CDR3 region has the DNA TGCGCCAGCAGCTTGGCTTTCAGGGGGCTGGGTGAAGCTTTCTTT.

The chain carries TRBV4-1 and TRBJ2-3, with 12 bases aligning to TRBD1. CDR3 length equals 15 residues. The germline V gene encodes CDR1 MGHRA and CDR2 YSYEKL. The J segment lost 5 bases and the V segment lost 3 bases, leaving 3 bases of the junction unmatched. The CDR3 sequence: CASSQGQGAGDTQYF. CDR3 sequence (DNA): TGCGCCAGCAGCCAGGGACAGGGGGCAGGAGATACGCAGTATTTT.

This clone was counted once. The chain joins TRBV2 to TRBJ1-1; TRBD1 matches 9 bases. The germline CDR1 and CDR2 sequences are SNHLY and FYNNEI. The trim removed 4 bases at V and 2 bases at J, leaving 8 bases unmatched. The CDR3 is made up of 16 amino acids. CDR3 DNA sequence: TGTGCCAGCAGTGGGGGACCGGGACAGGGTAACACTGAAGCTTTCTTT. This gives the protein CASSGGPGQGNTEAFF. The variable domain in full, completed from reference TRBV2 and TRBJ1-1, reads EPEVTQTPSHQVTQMGQEVILRCVPISNHLYFYWYRQILGQKVEFLVSFYNNEISEKSEIFDDQFSVERPDGSNFTLKIRSTKLEDSAMYFCASSGGPGQGNTEAFFGQGTRLTVV.

The chain uses TRBV19 and TRBJ2-4; 7 positions match TRBD1. Germline V gene data show CDR1 as LNHDA and CDR2 as SQIVND (reference sequence). CDR3 size: 14 residues. V gave up 6 bases and J gave up 6 bases; unmatched junction bases: 8. The CDR3 DNA follows: TGTGCCAGTAGCATGACAGGGTTAGGAAACATTCAGTACTTC. This translates into CASSMTGLGNIQYF.

In DNA, the CDR3 is TGTGCCAGCAGCCAAGAGAAAGGGTTTAGCTCTGGAAACACCATATATTTT. This sequence encodes CASSQEKGFSSGNTIYF. The rearrangement links TRBV14 to TRBJ1-3; D uncertain. This CDR3 has 17 residues. Trimming cost V 0 bases and J 0 bases, with 12 bases left between them. Germline CDR1 reads SGHDN; CDR2 reads FVKESK.

The chain has TRBV7-9 and TRBJ2-1; 8 bases line up with TRBD2. The trim removed 4 bases at V and 4 bases at J, leaving 9 bases unmatched. Germline CDR1 is SEHNR and CDR2 is FQNEAQ (reference sequence). This CDR3 has 16 amino acids. This CDR3 is CASSSNGGALYNEQFF. The CDR3 nucleotides read TGTGCCAGCAGCTCAAACGGGGGGGCCCTTTACAATGAGCAGTTCTTC.

The chain uses TRBV5-6 and TRBJ1-5, with TRBD1 matching over 7 bases. The CDR3 has 17 residues. With 0 bases clipped from V and 2 bases from J, the junction kept 8 bases outside the gene matches. Germline CDR1 SGHDT, CDR2 YYEEEE. CDR3 sequence: CASSLVRGRFGNQPQHF. The CDR3, as DNA: TGTGCCAGCAGCTTGGTAAGGGGGCGATTTGGCAATCAGCCCCAGCATTTT.

The CDR3 sequence is CASSRDREETQYF. The CDR3 DNA reads TGTGCCAGCAGTCGGGACAGGGAAGAGACCCAGTACTTC. The chain combines TRBV7-3 with TRBJ2-5; TRBD1 matches 9 bases. Unmatched junction bases numbered 2, after V lost 6 bases and J lost 3 bases. The CDR3 contains 13 residues. The V gene's germline CDR1 is SGHTA and CDR2 FQGTGA.

Comment on this clone: This specimen includes other DNA sequences encoding the same CDR3. This sequence joins TRBV11-2 and TRBJ2-1; TRBD2 is a possible D gene (6 bases). CDR3 length: 16 amino acids. Germline V lookup: CDR1 SGHAT, CDR2 FQNNGV. The V and J ends lost 5 bases and 6 bases respectively, with 20 bases between them. CDR3 sequence reads: CASSPRPGLPSNEQFF. In DNA form, the CDR3 reads TGTGCCAGCAGCCCCAGGCCGGGACTTCCCTCCAATGAGCAGTTCTTC.

The rearrangement uses TRBV30 and TRBJ2-7; D gene unclear. CDR1 is GTSNPN, CDR2 SVGIG, per germline (reference sequence). The germline V and J ends were trimmed by 0 bases and 4 bases, with 7 bases remaining between them. This CDR3 comprises 12 residues. Written as DNA, the CDR3 is TGTGCCTGGAGTGTACAAGGATACGAGCAGTACTTC. This gives the protein CAWSVQGYEQYF.

V and J are TRBV9 and TRBJ2-5; D is ambiguous. Trimming cost V 4 bases and J 2 bases, with 12 bases left between them. The CDR3 is 14 amino acids. The germline V gene has CDR1 SGDLS and CDR2 YYNGEE. The CDR3 is CASSPPDPQETQYF. The CDR3 coding sequence is TGTGCCAGCAGCCCCCCCGATCCTCAAGAGACCCAGTACTTC. Filled out from reference TRBV9 and TRBJ2-5, the complete variable domain reads DSGVTQTPKHLITATGQRVTLRCSPRSGDLSVYWYQQSLDQGLQFLIQYYNGEERAKGNILERFSAQQFPDLHSELNLSSLELGDSALYFCASSPPDPQETQYFGPGTRLLVL.

The J gene is TRBJ2-3, the V gene TRBV11-2; TRBD1 or TRBD2 may be the D gene (5 bases each). Germline assignment: CDR1 SGHAT and CDR2 FQNNGV. V lost 4 bases, J lost 7 bases, and 18 bases lay in between. The CDR3 loop spans 15 amino acids. CDR3 bases: TGTGCCAGCAGCTCGAGGGACGTGCTCGTCCATACGCAGTATTTT. The encoded protein is CASSSRDVLVHTQYF.

This clone has only a few counts. The CDR3 protein is CASSFGAGTTNYGYTF. Here the CDR3 DNA reads TGTGCCAGCAGCTTCGGCGCAGGGACAACTAACTATGGCTACACCTTC. The gene calls are TRBV7-9 and TRBJ1-2, with a tentative D call TRBD1 (6 bases). CDR1 is SEHNR and CDR2 is FQNEAQ in the germline V gene (reference sequence). This CDR3 has 16 amino acids. Trimming cost V 3 bases and J 0 bases, with 14 bases left between them.

The chain combines TRBV27 with TRBJ1-1; 8 bases agree with TRBD1. V was clipped by 6 bases and J by 5 bases; unmatched bases: 5. CDR1 is MNHEY and CDR2 is SMNVEV in the germline V gene (reference sequence). This CDR3 is 13 amino acids long. This CDR3 is CASSEQGVTEAFF. The CDR3, as DNA: TGTGCCAGCAGCGAACAGGGGGTGACTGAAGCTTTCTTT.

V gene TRBV5-1 combines with J gene TRBJ1-2; the D gene is possibly TRBD1 (6 bases). The germline V and J ends were trimmed by 3 bases and 3 bases, with 9 bases remaining between them. The CDR3 covers 13 residues. Germline CDR1 reads SGHRS; CDR2 reads YFSETQ. CDR3 amino acids: CASSYSGDYGYTF. The CDR3 DNA reads TGCGCCAGCAGCTATTCAGGGGACTATGGCTACACCTTC.

DNA for the CDR3: TGTGCCAGCACCCTCGGTGGGGGGTTTAGGGAAAAACTGTTTTTT. Its translation: CASTLGGGFREKLFF. This chain uses TRBV28 with TRBJ1-4; possible D gene TRBD1, 5 bases. The CDR3 extends over 15 amino acids. Germline-derived CDR1 and CDR2 are MDHEN and SYDVKM. Trimming removed 7 bases from V and 8 bases from J, with 20 bases in between.

CDR3 residues: CASSITGTVGELFF. CDR3 sequence (DNA): TGTGCCAGTAGCATAACAGGGACCGTCGGGGAGCTGTTTTTT. The rearrangement joins TRBV19 to TRBJ2-2; tentatively, D is TRBD1 (6 bases). This CDR3 comprises 14 residues. CDR1 and CDR2 (germline): LNHDA, SQIVND (reference sequence). Trimming shortened V by 6 bases and J by 7 bases, and 15 bases separated the two germline ends.

The chain uses TRBV11-2 and TRBJ2-1; TRBD2 matches 8 bases. The V gene's germline CDR1 is SGHAT and CDR2 FQNNGV. Unmatched junction bases numbered 9, after V lost 7 bases and J lost 10 bases. This CDR3 has 13 amino acids. The CDR3 region has the DNA TGTGCCAGCAAAGTTGGCGGGAGGAACGAGCAGTTCTTC. This encodes CASKVGGRNEQFF.

The chain carries TRBV20-1 and TRBJ1-2; D remains unclear. CDR3 length equals 8 residues. The V end was cut by 3 bases, the J end by 13 bases, with 6 bases between. CDR1 and CDR2 (germline): DFQATT, SNEGSKA (reference sequence). CDR3 coding DNA: TGCAGTGCTAGGCCATCCACCTTC. Protein sequence: CSARPSTF.

The chain employs TRBV6-6 and TRBJ2-5; D unresolved. This CDR3 region has 13 residues. Germline V lookup: CDR1 MNHNY, CDR2 SVGAGI (reference sequence). The V and J ends lost 6 bases and 2 bases respectively, with 10 bases between them. The CDR3 reads CASSDDTQETQYF. As DNA, the CDR3 is TGTGCCAGCAGCGACGACACTCAAGAGACCCAGTACTTC.

This rearrangement joins TRBV5-4 to TRBJ2-1; 9 nucleotides line up with TRBD2. J was trimmed by 7 bases and V by 9 bases; bases with no gene match: 14. Germline CDR1 is SGHNT and CDR2 is YYREEE (reference sequence). CDR3 length equals 15 residues. The CDR3 sequence is CATRQAGGRANEQFF. CDR3 DNA sequence: TGTGCCACCAGACAAGCGGGGGGCCGTGCTAATGAGCAGTTCTTC. Variable domain in full (rest from reference TRBV5-4 and TRBJ2-1): ETGVTQSPTHLIKTRGQQVTLRCSSQSGHNTVSWYQQALGQGPQFIFQYYREEENGRGNFPPRFSGLQFPNYSSELNVNALELDDSALYLCATRQAGGRANEQFFGPGTRLTVL.

This chain uses TRBV4-1 with TRBJ2-5; no definite D call. CDR1 and CDR2 (germline): MGHRA, YSYEKL. Trimming stripped 0 bases from V and 5 bases from J, with 10 bases between. The CDR3 has 14 residues. As DNA, the CDR3 is TGCGCCAGCAGCCAAGATGTGGCGAGGGAGACCCAGTACTTC. Translation gives CASSQDVARETQYF.

Turning to this clone: At one boundary the junction diverges from the germline segment, which might be a read error. The sample holds other DNA sequences that translate to the same CDR3. The chain is built from TRBV10-1 and TRBJ2-7; TRBD2 aligns across 7 bases. Looked up from germline, CDR1 is WNHNN and CDR2 is SYGVQD (reference sequence). The length of the CDR3 is 14 residues. CDR3 protein: CASSEGGGAYEQYF. The CDR3, as DNA: TGCGCCAGCAGTGAGGGGGGAGGGGCCTACGAACAGTACTTC.